Described below is a single T cell receptor (beta chain) sequence and its context. TCRdb itself ran the RT-PCR reads through MiXCR, one entry per CDR3 protein. The top ten hold 6% to 8% of the sample, which has fewer than 500,000 distinct CDR3 sequences, 15% to 20% seen once. The CDR3 runs 12 residues. V was pared by 9 bases and J by 7 bases, with 15 bases between. This sample stems from a study of patients and donors after allogeneic stem cell transplantation. The chain is built from TRBV12-3 or TRBV12-4 and TRBJ2-5, with D maybe TRBD1 (7 bases). Sequencing was done on a sample of blood, either unsorted or a sorted T cell fraction (not recorded which). This TCR came from a human donor who was either an allogeneic HSCT recipient or a stem cell or donor lymphocyte infusion donor (not recorded which). It is not recorded whose cells these are; they may come from a transplant donor. The CDR3 DNA reads as TGTGCCAGTAGGAGGGGGCAGGGGACCCAGTACTTC. Translating gives CASRRGQGTQYF.